This T cell receptor (beta chain) appears in the sequencing data of a study of OX40 agonist ivuxolimab in advanced cancers. Whole-study context: Treatment of patients was with ivuxolimab, an agonistic anti-OX40 (CD134) antibody.

Per the germline V gene, CDR1 is SGHTA and CDR2 is FQGTGA. The CDR3 totals 15 residues. V lost 5 bases, J lost 6 bases, and 11 bases stayed unmatched. In the case of this clone: Its target is unknown.

Overall study findings and caveats: With doses of 0.1 to 3.0 mg/kg, CD4+ and CD8+ blood T cells had undergone clonal expansion by week 6. Expanded clones tended on average to be more numerous among CD8+ T cells than CD4+.

Autoimmune disease history or systemic immunosuppression led to patient exclusion. TCRdb's copy holds only in-frame clones and misses some; the assay was immunoSEQ multiplex PCR. There are 65,000 to 95,000 clones in the sample; approximately 86% occur only once, and about 0.8% lies in the top ten. The chain employs TRBV7-3 and TRBJ2-7; TRBD2 matches at 9 bases. The input for sequencing was CD4+ or CD8+ T cells sorted from blood, taken in a trial of the OX40 agonist ivuxolimab. The receptor's source is an adult with an advanced solid tumor such as melanoma, head and neck, liver or kidney cancer. CDR3 loop: CASSMGAGGPGEQYF. CDR3 DNA: TGTGCCAGCAGCATGGGTGCGGGAGGGCCGGGCGAGCAGTACTTC.